This entry lists 20 T cell receptor beta chains sequenced from one sample in a study of blood T cell repertoires in COVID-19. Method: immunoSEQ multiplex PCR; TCRdb's copy keeps in-frame clones and lacks some. The sample gives around 250,000 clones, more than 70% of which show up once; roughly 1.2% is in the top ten. The material sequenced was PBMCs or T cells enriched from blood (not recorded which). The source is a woman in her 40s with acute COVID-19.

This chain joins TRBV7-9 and TRBJ1-1, with 9 bases lining up with TRBD1. Germline CDR1 is SEHNR and CDR2 is FQNEAQ (reference sequence). J gave up 3 bases and V 5 bases, and 4 bases lay outside the gene matches. This CDR3 has 14 residues. This CDR3 is CASSPRQGDTEAFF. In DNA form, the CDR3 reads TGTGCCAGCAGCCCCCGACAGGGGGACACTGAAGCTTTCTTT.

This chain links TRBV7-2 with TRBJ2-3, with 7 bases fitting TRBD1. CDR3 length: 15 residues. With 2 bases clipped from V and 14 bases from J, the junction kept 16 bases outside the gene matches. Germline CDR1 reads SGHTA; CDR2 reads FQGNSA. CDR3 bases: TGTGCCAGCAGCTTAAAAGGGGGCCCAGGGAAGGTTGGGTATTTT. It encodes CASSLKGGPGKVGYF.

V gene TRBV27 combines with J gene TRBJ2-3; 11 positions agree with TRBD1. Germline V gene data show CDR1 as MNHEY and CDR2 as SMNVEV (reference sequence). The J segment lost 5 bases and the V segment lost 7 bases, leaving 11 bases of the junction unmatched. There are 16 residues in the CDR3. CDR3 bases: TGTGCCAGCATGGCACTTGGGACAGGGGGTGTAGATACGCAGTATTTT. It yields the protein CASMALGTGGVDTQYF.

Comment on this clone: The same CDR3 is also encoded by other DNA sequences in this sample. This chain uses TRBV29-1 with TRBJ2-1; a weak D match, TRBD2 (5 bases). The germline gives CDR1 SQVTM, CDR2 ANQGSEA. The CDR3 is 13 residues long. The V gene lost 5 bases and the J gene lost 0 bases, with 8 bases spanning the gap. The CDR3 nucleotides are TGCAGCGTTACCGGAGGCTCCTACAATGAGCAGTTCTTC. It codes for CSVTGGSYNEQFF.

This clone came up once. CDR3 amino acids: CASSIVGGGGNQPQHF. The DNA for the CDR3 is TGTGCCAGTAGTATAGTCGGGGGTGGTGGCAATCAGCCCCAGCATTTT. The genes are TRBV19 and TRBJ1-5; tentatively, D is TRBD1 (5 bases). Trimming shortened V by 1 base and J by 2 bases, and 12 bases separated the two germline ends. The CDR3 runs to 16 residues. Germline assignment: CDR1 LNHDA and CDR2 SQIVND (reference sequence).

CDR3 nucleotide sequence: TGTGCCAGCACGGGAACGGGGGACTACGAGCAGTACGTC. Protein: CASTGTGDYEQYV. V is TRBV28 and J is TRBJ2-7, with D tentatively TRBD2 (6 bases). The CDR3 runs to 13 residues. The V gene lost 7 bases and the J gene lost 3 bases, with 13 bases spanning the gap. Germline V gene sequence: CDR1 MDHEN, CDR2 SYDVKM.

The V and J genes are TRBV7-9 and TRBJ1-1; weak D call: TRBD1 (6 bases). This CDR3 is 15 amino acids long. Looked up from germline, CDR1 is SEHNR and CDR2 is FQNEAQ (reference sequence). The V and J ends lost 2 bases and 4 bases respectively, with 14 bases between them. The CDR3 is CASSLSHQTGTEAFF. The DNA for the CDR3 is TGTGCCAGCAGCTTATCCCATCAGACAGGCACTGAAGCTTTCTTT.

V gene TRBV3-1 (or the pseudogene TRBV3-2) combines with J gene TRBJ1-2, with D possibly TRBD1 on 6 matching bases. Germline CDR1 LGHDT, CDR2 YNNKEL (reference sequence). CDR3 length equals 15 residues. The V and J ends lost 4 bases and 7 bases respectively, with 19 bases between them. Written as DNA, the CDR3 is TGTGCCAGCAGCCGAGGGGGACACGGTGGGTTTGGCTACACCTTC. Residues: CASSRGGHGGFGYTF.

The genes are TRBV28 and TRBJ2-7, with no clear D. CDR3 length: 13 amino acids. Germline CDR1 reads MDHEN; CDR2 reads SYDVKM. V lost 6 bases and J lost 2, with 11 bases in between. The CDR3 reads CASSRPGTYEQYF. The CDR3 nucleotides read TGTGCCAGCAGCCGGCCAGGTACCTACGAGCAGTACTTC.

V gene TRBV20-1 combines with J gene TRBJ2-5; the D gene is possibly TRBD2 (5 bases). V gave up 3 bases and J gave up 0 bases, with 11 bases separating them. This CDR3 has 14 amino acids. Germline V CDR1 and CDR2: DFQATT, SNEGSKA (reference sequence). The CDR3 protein is CSASMDLYQETQYF. CDR3 DNA: TGCAGTGCTAGTATGGACTTGTACCAAGAGACCCAGTACTTC.

V usage is TRBV11-2 and J usage is TRBJ1-3, with D possibly TRBD1 on 5 matching bases. There are 12 residues in the CDR3. V was trimmed by 5 bases and J by 10 bases, leaving 12 bases between them. Germline V gives CDR1 SGHAT, CDR2 FQNNGV. The CDR3 coding sequence is TGTGCCAGCAGCCCAGCGGGGGTGACCATATATTTT. It is translated as CASSPAGVTIYF.

The J gene is TRBJ2-1, the V gene TRBV27, with 12 bases aligning to TRBD2. The V gene's germline CDR1 is MNHEY and CDR2 SMNVEV (reference sequence). The CDR3 consists of 17 residues. J gave up 3 bases and V 6 bases, and 9 bases lay outside the gene matches. CDR3 sequence (DNA): TGTGCCAGCAGGATGCTCCTAGCGGGAGGGCTCTACAATGAGCAGTTCTTC. Its protein product is CASRMLLAGGLYNEQFF.

The chain employs TRBV28 and TRBJ2-7; TRBD1 matches at 9 bases. The V segment lost 4 bases and the J segment 1 base; nucleotides outside the gene matches: 2. The CDR3 spans 14 residues. The germline V gene encodes CDR1 MDHEN and CDR2 SYDVKM. The CDR3 here is CASSSGTGSYEQYV. The CDR3 region has the DNA TGTGCCAGCAGTTCCGGGACAGGGTCCTACGAGCAGTACGTC.

The chain carries TRBV24-1 and TRBJ2-3; the match to TRBD2 covers 9 bases. Per germline, CDR1 KGHDR and CDR2 SFDVKD. Trimming removed 4 bases from V and 0 bases from J; junction bases left unmatched: 4. The CDR3 contains 16 residues. The CDR3 DNA follows: TGTGCCACCAGTGACCCGACTAGCGGAAGCACAGATACGCAGTATTTT. Its protein is CATSDPTSGSTDTQYF.

The chain couples TRBV24-1 to TRBJ2-2, with a tentative D call TRBD1 (6 bases). Trimming left V 6 bases short and J 1 base short, with 8 bases between. The CDR3 is made up of 14 amino acids. The germline V gene has CDR1 KGHDR and CDR2 SFDVKD. CDR3 bases: TGTGCCACCAGTAACAGGGAGAACACCGGGGAGCTGTTTTTT. Protein sequence: CATSNRENTGELFF.

This rearrangement joins TRBV4-3 to TRBJ1-3; no clear D. V lost 0 bases to trimming and J lost 3 bases, with 6 bases between them. This CDR3 has 14 residues. Germline V gene lookup returns CDR1 LGHNA and CDR2 YSLEER. CDR3 bases: TGCGCCAGCAGCCAAGATAACGGTGGAAACACCATATATTTT. It encodes CASSQDNGGNTIYF.

This clone was seen a handful of times. This sequence joins TRBV5-4 and TRBJ1-4; maybe TRBD1 (5 bases). The germline V and J ends were trimmed by 5 bases and 2 bases, with 13 bases remaining between them. The CDR3 has 15 amino acids. In germline, CDR1 is SGHNT, CDR2 YYREEE (reference sequence). CDR3 region: CASRSAGTTNEKLFF. CDR3 in DNA: TGTGCCAGCAGGTCGGCGGGGACGACTAATGAAAAACTGTTTTTT. The full variable domain, with the rest looked up from reference TRBV5-4 and TRBJ1-4, is ETGVTQSPTHLIKTRGQQVTLRCSSQSGHNTVSWYQQALGQGPQFIFQYYREEENGRGNFPPRFSGLQFPNYSSELNVNALELDDSALYLCASRSAGTTNEKLFFGSGTQLSVL.

The gene calls are TRBV5-8 and TRBJ1-5; 8 positions agree with TRBD1. This CDR3 region has 13 residues. From germline, CDR1 is SGHTS and CDR2 YDEGEE. V trimming: 6 bases; J trimming: 7 bases; junction bases outside the gene matches: 6. The CDR3 DNA follows: TGTGCCAGCACCCTACAGGGGGACCAGCCCCAGCATTTT. As protein: CASTLQGDQPQHF.

This chain connects TRBV7-2 to TRBJ2-1; TRBD2 matches at 10 bases. CDR3 length: 16 amino acids. Germline V gene data show CDR1 as SGHTA and CDR2 as FQGNSA. Trimming took 1 base from V and 13 from J; bases not matched to a gene: 13. The CDR3 bases are TGTGCCAGCAGCTTAGTAGCTAGCGGGAGAGAGCTTTTACAGTTCTTC. It codes for CASSLVASGRELLQFF.

The chain uses TRBV24-1 and TRBJ1-5; perhaps TRBD1 as D (5 bases). With 4 bases removed from V and 5 bases from J, the gap between germline ends came to 17 bases. Germline V gene data show CDR1 as KGHDR and CDR2 as SFDVKD. This CDR3 contains 16 residues. CDR3: CATSDPGAGLDQPQHF. The CDR3 DNA sequence: TGTGCCACCAGTGACCCTGGGGCAGGGCTGGATCAGCCCCAGCATTTT.